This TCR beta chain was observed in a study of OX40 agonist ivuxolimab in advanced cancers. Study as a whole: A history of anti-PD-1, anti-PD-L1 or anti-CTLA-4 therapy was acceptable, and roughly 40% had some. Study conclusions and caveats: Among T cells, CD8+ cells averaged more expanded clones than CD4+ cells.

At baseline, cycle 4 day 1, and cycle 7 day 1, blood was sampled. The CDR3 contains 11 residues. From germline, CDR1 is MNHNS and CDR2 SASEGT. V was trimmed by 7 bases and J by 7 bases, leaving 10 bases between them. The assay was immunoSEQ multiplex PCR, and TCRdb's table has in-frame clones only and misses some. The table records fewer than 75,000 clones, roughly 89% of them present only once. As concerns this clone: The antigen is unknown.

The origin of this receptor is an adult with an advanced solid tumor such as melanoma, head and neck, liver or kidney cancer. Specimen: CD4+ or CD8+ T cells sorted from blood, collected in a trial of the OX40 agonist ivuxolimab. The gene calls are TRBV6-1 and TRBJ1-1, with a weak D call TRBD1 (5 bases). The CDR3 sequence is CASNDRVEAFF. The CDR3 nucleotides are TGTGCCAGCAACGACAGAGTTGAAGCTTTCTTT.